The 6 T cell receptor beta chains given below trace back to one sample, sequenced in a study of CD4+ T cells in melanoma. Clones were read by immunoSEQ multiplex PCR, and TCRdb kept only the in-frame ones, dropping some. The sample holds roughly 19,000 clones, around 80% seen once. These receptors all come from a human donor with melanoma.

The V call is TRBV7-9, the J call TRBJ1-2; 8 bases align to TRBD1. The J segment lost 5 bases and the V segment lost 1 base, leaving 3 bases of the junction unmatched. Per the germline V gene, CDR1 is SEHNR and CDR2 is FQNEAQ (reference sequence). CDR3 length equals 14 residues. This CDR3 is CASSLERTGYGYTF. The CDR3 DNA follows: TGTGCCAGCAGCTTAGAACGGACAGGGTATGGCTACACCTTC.

The gene calls are TRBV5-6 and TRBJ1-5; D is unresolved. The CDR3 has 14 residues. With 1 base removed from V and 4 bases from J, the gap between germline ends came to 9 bases. CDR1 is SGHDT, CDR2 YYEEEE, per germline. CDR3 coding DNA: TGTGCCAGCAGCTTGTCAGCTGGAAATCAGCCCCAGCATTTT. As protein: CASSLSAGNQPQHF.

V usage is TRBV29-1 and J usage is TRBJ1-2; D gene unclear. V was pared by 0 bases and J by 3 bases, with 14 bases between. In germline, CDR1 is SQVTM, CDR2 ANQGSEA. The CDR3 is 15 residues long. DNA for the CDR3: TGCAGCGTTGAAGACCCCGAGGCACTATACTATGGCTACACCTTC. Protein: CSVEDPEALYYGYTF.

The chain links TRBV18 to TRBJ2-2, with D possibly matching TRBD1 (5 bases). CDR1 is KGHSH and CDR2 is LQKENI in the germline V gene. This CDR3 region has 16 residues. Between the trimmed V and J ends, which lost 2 bases and 4 bases, there was a span of 14 bases. CDR3 DNA: TGTGCCAGCTCACCATCTGGAAAGGGGCCCACCGGGGAGCTGTTTTTT. It codes for CASSPSGKGPTGELFF. Combining the CDR3 with reference TRBV18 and TRBJ2-2 gives the whole variable domain NAGVMQNPRHLVRRRGQEARLRCSPMKGHSHVYWYRQLPEEGLKFMVYLQKENIIDESGMPKERFSAEFPKEGPSILRIQQVVRGDSAAYFCASSPSGKGPTGELFFGEGSRLTVL.

The chain couples TRBV2 to TRBJ1-1; D perhaps matches TRBD1 (5 bases). The CDR3 runs 12 residues. Germline V gene sequence: CDR1 SNHLY, CDR2 FYNNEI. V lost 4 bases, J lost 7 bases, and 10 bases lay in between. In DNA form, the CDR3 reads TGTGCCAGCAGTGTAGTGACAGTTGAAGCTTTCTTT. Protein product: CASSVVTVEAFF.

The V and J genes are TRBV15 and TRBJ1-4; 8 bases are a match to TRBD1. This CDR3 contains 15 residues. Germline CDR1 reads LNHNV; CDR2 reads YYDKDF (reference sequence). V gave up 3 bases and J gave up 6 bases; unmatched junction bases: 6. Here the CDR3 DNA reads TGTGCCACCAGCAGGGGAGACAGGGGTTATGAAAAACTGTTTTTT. Amino acids: CATSRGDRGYEKLFF.